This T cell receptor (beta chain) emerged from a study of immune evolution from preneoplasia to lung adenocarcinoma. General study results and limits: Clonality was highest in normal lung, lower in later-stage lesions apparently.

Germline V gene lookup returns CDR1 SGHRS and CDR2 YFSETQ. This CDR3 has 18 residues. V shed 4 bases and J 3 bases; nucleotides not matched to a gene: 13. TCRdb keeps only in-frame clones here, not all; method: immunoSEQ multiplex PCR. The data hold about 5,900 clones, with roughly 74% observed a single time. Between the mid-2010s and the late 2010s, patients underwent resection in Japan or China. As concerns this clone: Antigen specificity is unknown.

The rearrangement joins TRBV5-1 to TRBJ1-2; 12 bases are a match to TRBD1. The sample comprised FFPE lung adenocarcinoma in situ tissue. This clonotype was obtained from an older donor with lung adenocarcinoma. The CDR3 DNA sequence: TGCGCCAGCAGCACCACGGGACAGGGGGCCCTAAACCACTATGGCTACACCTTC. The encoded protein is CASSTTGQGALNHYGYTF. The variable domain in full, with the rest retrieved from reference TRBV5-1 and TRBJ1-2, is KAGVTQTPRYLIKTRGQQVTLSCSPISGHRSVSWYQQTPGQGLQFLFEYFSETQRNKGNFPGRFSGRQFSNSRSEMNVSTLELGDSALYLCASSTTGQGALNHYGYTFGSGTRLTVV.